One sample yielded the 15 T cell receptor beta chains listed below, sequenced in a study of cytomegalovirus exposure and HLA in healthy donors. Method: immunoSEQ multiplex PCR; TCRdb's copy keeps in-frame clones and lacks some. The sample includes 250,000 to 350,000 clones, about 90% of them seen just once. Sequencing input: PBMCs. Source of these receptors: a woman aged 25 to 39 in good health and CMV-seropositive.

This clone was observed a few times. The rearrangement uses TRBV6-1 and TRBJ1-1; 8 bases are a match to TRBD1. The CDR3 is 14 amino acids. The germline gives CDR1 MNHNS, CDR2 SASEGT. Losses at the gene ends were 8 bases for V and 4 bases for J; bases not matched to a gene: 9. The CDR3 DNA sequence: TGTGCCAGCGGGACGACAGGGGTGGGCACTGAAGCTTTCTTT. The encoded protein is CASGTTGVGTEAFF.

This chain uses TRBV4-1 with TRBJ2-1; a possible D gene is TRBD2 (5 bases). Germline V gene sequence: CDR1 MGHRA, CDR2 YSYEKL. CDR3 size: 15 residues. The V end lost 1 base, the J end lost 2 bases, and 9 bases lay between the germline ends. CDR3: CASSQVLAPYNEQFF. As DNA, the CDR3 is TGCGCCAGCAGCCAAGTCCTAGCCCCCTACAATGAGCAGTTCTTC.

The rearrangement uses TRBV6-1 and TRBJ2-7; 7 bases align to TRBD2. Germline-derived CDR1 and CDR2 are MNHNS and SASEGT. V was clipped by 8 bases and J by 4 bases; unmatched bases: 8. The CDR3 is made up of 13 amino acids. The CDR3 spells CASVGGRWYEQYF. CDR3 nucleotides: TGTGCCAGCGTCGGGGGGAGGTGGTACGAGCAGTACTTC.

The chain links TRBV6-1 to TRBJ2-5, with D perhaps matching TRBD1 (7 bases). Trimming removed 2 bases at V and 4 bases at J, with 17 bases between. Germline V gives CDR1 MNHNS, CDR2 SASEGT. The CDR3 sequence is 16 residues long. The CDR3 sequence is CASSERQGGRGETQYF. The CDR3 coding sequence is TGTGCCAGCAGTGAAAGACAGGGAGGCAGGGGAGAGACCCAGTACTTC.

The V call is TRBV7-9, the J call TRBJ2-1; D is possibly TRBD2 (5 bases). V gave up 5 bases and J gave up 0 bases, with 14 bases separating them. This CDR3 spans 16 amino acids. The germline V gene has CDR1 SEHNR and CDR2 FQNEAQ (reference sequence). Here the CDR3 DNA reads TGTGCCAGCAGCGGCTTTGAGGGTAGCTCCTACAATGAGCAGTTCTTC. It yields the protein CASSGFEGSSYNEQFF.

The chain recombines TRBV7-2 with TRBJ1-2; 8 bases fit TRBD1. Germline CDR1 and CDR2: SGHTA and FQGNSA. The CDR3 covers 16 residues. The junction had 7 bases not matched to a gene; V was cut back by 0 bases and J by 4 bases. CDR3 region: CASSLARAGGSYGYTF. CDR3 nucleotide sequence: TGTGCCAGCAGCTTAGCGCGGGCAGGGGGCAGCTATGGCTACACCTTC.

Comment on this clone: An end of the junction does not agree with germline; a read error may underlie this. This sequence joins TRBV30 and TRBJ1-4, with a possible D match to TRBD1 (6 bases). Germline lookup yields CDR1 GTSNPN and CDR2 SVGIG (reference sequence). This CDR3 spans 13 amino acids. CDR3 sequence: CAWSVGQNPSPSF. DNA for the CDR3: TGTGCCTGGAGTGTAGGACAGAACCCCTCCCCTTCTTTT.

This clone occurred a few times. V and J are TRBV7-6 and TRBJ2-1; 7 bases align to TRBD2. Germline V gene data show CDR1 as SGHVS and CDR2 as FNYEAQ. V shed 4 bases and J 5 bases; nucleotides not matched to a gene: 8. The CDR3 has 15 amino acids. For the CDR3, the DNA is TGTGCCAGCAGCTCTCGGCCTAGCGGTAACAATGAGCAGTTCTTC. It specifies CASSSRPSGNNEQFF. The entire variable domain, with the rest obtained from reference TRBV7-6 and TRBJ2-1, is as follows: GAGVSQSPRYKVTKRGQDVALRCDPISGHVSLYWYRQALGQGPEFLTYFNYEAQQDKSGLPNDRFSAERPEGSISTLTIQRTEQRDSAMYRCASSSRPSGNNEQFFGPGTRLTVL.

This sequence joins TRBV19 and TRBJ2-3, with unresolved D. Trimming took 2 bases from V and 2 from J, leaving 8 bases between them. Germline-derived CDR1 and CDR2 are LNHDA and SQIVND (reference sequence). The CDR3 is made up of 14 amino acids. The CDR3 region is CASSIMDPTDTQYF. The DNA for the CDR3 is TGTGCCAGTAGTATAATGGACCCCACAGATACGCAGTATTTT.

The chain is built from TRBV30 and TRBJ2-5; D call uncertain. The V end was cut by 4 bases, the J end by 5 bases, with 11 bases between. Germline-derived CDR1 and CDR2 are GTSNPN and SVGIG (reference sequence). The CDR3 has 12 amino acids. CDR3: CAWTVNYETQYF. CDR3 sequence (DNA): TGTGCCTGGACAGTAAACTACGAGACCCAGTACTTC.

V and J are TRBV12-5 and TRBJ2-7; maybe TRBD1 (6 bases). Trimming took 5 bases from V and 0 from J, leaving 17 bases between them. Germline assignment: CDR1 LGHNT and CDR2 FRNRAP. The CDR3 has 16 residues. Here the CDR3 reads CASGLEQGSRSYEQYF. CDR3 DNA sequence: TGTGCTAGTGGTCTGGAACAGGGTTCACGCTCCTACGAGCAGTACTTC.

V usage is TRBV19 and J usage is TRBJ1-2; D call uncertain. CDR3 length: 14 amino acids. The germline V gene has CDR1 LNHDA and CDR2 SQIVND (reference sequence). V dropped 1 base and J dropped 3 bases, with 9 bases sitting between them. This CDR3 is CASSIGTDDYGYTF. CDR3 DNA sequence: TGTGCCAGTAGTATAGGGACTGATGACTATGGCTACACCTTC.

The CDR3 DNA sequence: TGTGCCAGCAGCTTATACTGGGACCCTGTTAACATTCAGTACTTC. Translating gives CASSLYWDPVNIQYF. J is TRBJ2-4 and V is TRBV11-2; possibly TRBD1 or TRBD2 for D (5 bases each). This CDR3 contains 15 residues. V was trimmed by 2 bases and J by 7 bases, leaving 15 bases between them. Looked up from germline, CDR1 is SGHAT and CDR2 is FQNNGV.

The chain recombines TRBV13 with TRBJ2-3; D ambiguous. CDR3 size: 11 residues. CDR1 and CDR2 from the germline V gene are PRHDT and FYEKMQ (reference sequence). Trimming shortened V by 4 bases and J by 3 bases, and 2 bases separated the two germline ends. The CDR3 sequence is CASSYTDTQYF. CDR3 in DNA: TGTGCCAGCAGCTATACAGATACGCAGTATTTT.

Ten or more counts support this clone. V and J are TRBV6-5 and TRBJ2-1, with 11 nucleotides matching TRBD2. Germline trimming cut 5 bases from V and 5 bases from J; bases unmatched to any gene: 5. Germline V gene sequence: CDR1 MNHEY, CDR2 SVGAGI. The CDR3 contains 15 residues. For the CDR3, the DNA is TGTGCCAGCAGTAAGGGGACTAGCGGAGACAATGAGCAGTTCTTC. The encoded protein is CASSKGTSGDNEQFF.